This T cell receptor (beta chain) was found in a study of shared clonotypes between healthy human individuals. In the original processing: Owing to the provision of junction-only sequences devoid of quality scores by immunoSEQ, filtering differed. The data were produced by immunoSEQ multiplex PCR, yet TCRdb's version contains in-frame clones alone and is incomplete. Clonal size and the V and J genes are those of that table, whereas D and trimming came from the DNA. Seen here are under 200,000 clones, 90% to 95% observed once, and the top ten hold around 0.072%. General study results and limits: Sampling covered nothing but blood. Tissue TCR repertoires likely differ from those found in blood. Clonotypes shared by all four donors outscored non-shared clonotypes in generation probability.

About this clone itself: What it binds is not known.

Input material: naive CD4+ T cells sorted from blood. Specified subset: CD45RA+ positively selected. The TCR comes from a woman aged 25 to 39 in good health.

CDR3: CASSPSGRTLSPFTQYF. The CDR3 DNA reads as TGTGCCAGCTCACCATCGGGTCGGACACTCTCCCCGTTTACGCAGTATTTT. J is TRBJ2-3 and V is TRBV18, with a weak D call TRBD1 (5 bases). Trimming removed 2 bases at V and 8 bases at J, with 23 bases between. CDR1 is KGHSH, CDR2 LQKENI, per germline. This CDR3 has 17 residues.